The T cell receptor (beta chain) described here comes from a study of a mutant IDH1 vaccine in newly diagnosed glioma. The wider study: Commencement of vaccination occurred 4-6 weeks following radiotherapy alone, or concurrently with temozolomide cycles. Earlier care involved radiotherapy, temozolomide, or both, and the majority received both.

CDR1 SGHRS and CDR2 YFSETQ come from the germline V gene. This CDR3 spans 15 amino acids. With 4 bases removed from V and 7 bases from J, the gap between germline ends came to 17 bases. Concerning this clone: Its antigen remains unknown.

Documented time point: week 23, last vaccination. Vaccination used 300 ug of mutant IDH1 20-mer peptide per dose, with topical imiquimod. Each of the donors came in with new WHO grade 3 or 4 astrocytomas that were IDH1-mutant and ATRX-lost. Profiling relied on immunoSEQ multiplex PCR, and the TCRdb table lists in-frame clones only, not all of them. The table records some 11,000 clones, approximately 90% of them present only once. The V gene is TRBV5-1, the J gene TRBJ1-4; tentatively, D is TRBD1 (6 bases). The specimen comprised PBMCs, sampled from a glioma patient whose treatment included an IDH1 peptide vaccine. The receptor was derived from a woman in her 40s with glioma. Some clones in this sample may be carry-over from other donors' samples. CDR3 region: CASSRGSGLGEKLFF. The CDR3 DNA reads as TGCGCCAGCAGCAGGGGGTCAGGGCTGGGTGAAAAACTGTTTTTT. Full variable domain (outside the CDR3, taken from reference TRBV5-1 and TRBJ1-4): KAGVTQTPRYLIKTRGQQVTLSCSPISGHRSVSWYQQTPGQGLQFLFEYFSETQRNKGNFPGRFSGRQFSNSRSEMNVSTLELGDSALYLCASSRGSGLGEKLFFGSGTQLSVL.